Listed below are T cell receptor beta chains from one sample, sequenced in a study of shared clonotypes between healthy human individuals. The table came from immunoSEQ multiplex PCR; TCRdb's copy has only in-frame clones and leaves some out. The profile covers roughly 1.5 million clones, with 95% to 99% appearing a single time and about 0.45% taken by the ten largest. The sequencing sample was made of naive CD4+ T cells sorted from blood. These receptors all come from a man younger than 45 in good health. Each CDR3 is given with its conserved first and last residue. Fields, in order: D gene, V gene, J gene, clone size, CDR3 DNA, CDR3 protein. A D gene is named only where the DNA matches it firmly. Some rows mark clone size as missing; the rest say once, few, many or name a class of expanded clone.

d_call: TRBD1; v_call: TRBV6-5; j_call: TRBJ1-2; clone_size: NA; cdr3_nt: TGTGCCAGCAGTTACCCTCCACTGACAGGGAGCGGCTACACCTTC; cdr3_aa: CASSYPPLTGSGYTF
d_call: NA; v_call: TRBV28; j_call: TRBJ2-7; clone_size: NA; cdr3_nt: TGTGCCAGCAGATTTGGGTCCTACGAGCAGTACTTC; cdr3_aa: CASRFGSYEQYF
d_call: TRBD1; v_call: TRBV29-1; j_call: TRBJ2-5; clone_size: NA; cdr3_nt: TGCAGCGTTGCCAGGGGGCGGACAGAGACCCAGTACTTC; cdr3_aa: CSVARGRTETQYF
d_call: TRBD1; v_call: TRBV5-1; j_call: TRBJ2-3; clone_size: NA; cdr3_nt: TGCGCCAGCAGTTCGGGACAGGGAAGGACAGATACGCAGTATTTT; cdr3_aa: CASSSGQGRTDTQYF
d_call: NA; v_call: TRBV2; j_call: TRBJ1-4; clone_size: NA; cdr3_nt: TGTGCCAGCACCACAGGGCTCACTAATGAAAAACTGTTTTTT; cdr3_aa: CASTTGLTNEKLFF
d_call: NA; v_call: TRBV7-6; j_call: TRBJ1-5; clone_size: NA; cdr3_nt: TGTGCCAGCAGCTTGGGACCCGCGGGCAATCAGCCCCAGCATTTT; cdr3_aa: CASSLGPAGNQPQHF
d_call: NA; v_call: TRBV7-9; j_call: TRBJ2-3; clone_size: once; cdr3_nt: TGTGCCAGCAGCCTCGTTAGCGGAGGGCCCCCTGGGACAGATACGCAGTATTTT; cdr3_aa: CASSLVSGGPPGTDTQYF
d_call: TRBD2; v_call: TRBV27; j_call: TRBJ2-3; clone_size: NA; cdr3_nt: TGTGCCAGCAGTATCAGAGCGGGAAACCCCCTTGGGGATACGCAGTATTTT; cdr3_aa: CASSIRAGNPLGDTQYF
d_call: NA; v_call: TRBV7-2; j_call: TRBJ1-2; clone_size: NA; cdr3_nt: TGTGCCAGCAGCTTAGCCAGGGGAACTGATGGCTACACCTTC; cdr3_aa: CASSLARGTDGYTF
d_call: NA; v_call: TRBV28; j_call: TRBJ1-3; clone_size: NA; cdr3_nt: TGTGCCAGCAGTTTCCAAGGGGTCGGAAACACCATATATTTT; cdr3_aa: CASSFQGVGNTIYF
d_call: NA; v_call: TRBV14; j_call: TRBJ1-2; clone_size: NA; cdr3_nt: TGTGCCAGCAGCCTTTCTCGTCCTGGTGGCTACACCTTC; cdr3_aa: CASSLSRPGGYTF
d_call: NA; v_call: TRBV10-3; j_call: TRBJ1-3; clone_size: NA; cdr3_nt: TGTGCCATCAGTGAGCAGGGATCCCCCAAGTTT; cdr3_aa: CAISEQGSPKF
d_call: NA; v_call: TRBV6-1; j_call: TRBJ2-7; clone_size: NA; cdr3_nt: TGTGCCAGCAACCCACACAGGGACAACGAGCAGTACTTC; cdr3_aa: CASNPHRDNEQYF
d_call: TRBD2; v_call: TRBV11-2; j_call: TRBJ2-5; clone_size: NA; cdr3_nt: TGTGCCAGCAGTTATACCTTAGCGGGTCTGGAGACCCAGTACTTC; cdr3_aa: CASSYTLAGLETQYF
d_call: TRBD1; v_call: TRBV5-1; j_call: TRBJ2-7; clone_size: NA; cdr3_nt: TGCGCCAGCAGCAACCCGGGACAGGGAACCTACGAGCAGTACTTC; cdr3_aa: CASSNPGQGTYEQYF
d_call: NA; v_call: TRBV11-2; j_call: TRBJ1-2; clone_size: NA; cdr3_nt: TGTGCCAGCAGCCCTCTCAAGCAAGGTCCTACTAACTATGGCTACACCTTC; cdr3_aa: CASSPLKQGPTNYGYTF
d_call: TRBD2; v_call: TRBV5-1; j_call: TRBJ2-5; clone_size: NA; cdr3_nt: TGCGCCAGCAGCTTGGGACTAGCGGGAGTATTGGAGACCCAGTACTTC; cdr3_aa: CASSLGLAGVLETQYF
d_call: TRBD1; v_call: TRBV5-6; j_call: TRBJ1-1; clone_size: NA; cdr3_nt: TGTGCCAGCAGCTTGCGGAGGGCAGGGGGGTGGTGGACTGAAGCTTTCTTT; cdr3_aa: CASSLRRAGGWWTEAFF
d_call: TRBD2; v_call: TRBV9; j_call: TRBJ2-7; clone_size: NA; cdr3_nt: TGTGCCAGCAGCGTATCGCTAGCGGGAGGCAACGAGCAGTACTTC; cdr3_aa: CASSVSLAGGNEQYF
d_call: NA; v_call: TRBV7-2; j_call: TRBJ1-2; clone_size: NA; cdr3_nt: TGTGCCAGCAGCCTGGCTGGCGGCTACACCTTC; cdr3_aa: CASSLAGGYTF
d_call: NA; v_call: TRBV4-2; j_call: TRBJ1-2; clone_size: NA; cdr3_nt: TGTGCCAGCAGCCCTGAGGTCAGATCCTTAAATGGCTACACCTTC; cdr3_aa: CASSPEVRSLNGYTF
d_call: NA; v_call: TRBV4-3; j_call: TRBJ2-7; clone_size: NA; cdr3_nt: TGCGCCAGCAGCCAATTGGGGGGCAGGGACGAGCAGTACTTC; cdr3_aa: CASSQLGGRDEQYF
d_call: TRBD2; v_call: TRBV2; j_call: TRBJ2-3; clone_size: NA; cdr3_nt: TGTGCCAGCAGTGGTGGTAGCGGGAGCTGGGCAGATACGCAGTATTTT; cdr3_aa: CASSGGSGSWADTQYF
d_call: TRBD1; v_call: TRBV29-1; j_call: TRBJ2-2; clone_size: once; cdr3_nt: TGCAGCGTCTACAGGGGATCCGGGGAGCTGTTTTTT; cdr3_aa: CSVYRGSGELFF
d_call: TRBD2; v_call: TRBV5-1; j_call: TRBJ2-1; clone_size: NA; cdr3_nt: TGCGCCAGCAGCTCTAGCGGCTACAATGAGCAGTTCTTC; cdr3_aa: CASSSSGYNEQFF
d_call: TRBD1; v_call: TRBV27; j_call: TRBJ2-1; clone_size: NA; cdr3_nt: TGTGCCAGCAGTTTTGACAGGGCGATTGCGATTGAGCAGTTCTTC; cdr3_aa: CASSFDRAIAIEQFF
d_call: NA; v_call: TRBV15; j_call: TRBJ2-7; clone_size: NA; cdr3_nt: TGTGCCACCAGCAGAGATATGAGCTACGAGCAGTACTTC; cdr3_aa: CATSRDMSYEQYF
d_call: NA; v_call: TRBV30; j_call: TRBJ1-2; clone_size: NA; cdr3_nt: TGTGCCTGGAGGCCGGCCTCTCCGTATGGCTACACCTTC; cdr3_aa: CAWRPASPYGYTF
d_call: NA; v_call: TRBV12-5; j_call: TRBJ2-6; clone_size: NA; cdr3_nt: TGTGCTAGTGGTTTCTCGGGGGCCAACGTCCTGACTTTC; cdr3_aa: CASGFSGANVLTF
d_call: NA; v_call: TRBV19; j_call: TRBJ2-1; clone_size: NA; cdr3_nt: TGTGCCAGTAGTCCCGGACTTGCAGCGGATGAGCAGTTCTTC; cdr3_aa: CASSPGLAADEQFF
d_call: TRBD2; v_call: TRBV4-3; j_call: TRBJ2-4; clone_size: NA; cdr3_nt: TGCGCCAGCAGCCAAGACGGCGGGAGCAAAAACATTCAGTACTTC; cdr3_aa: CASSQDGGSKNIQYF
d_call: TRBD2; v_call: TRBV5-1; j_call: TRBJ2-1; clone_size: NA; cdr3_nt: TGCGCCAGCTCCGAGGGGCAGGGTAAGACTAGCGGGAGGGCCCGAGAGGTCTACAATGAGCAGTTCTTC; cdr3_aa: CASSEGQGKTSGRAREVYNEQFF
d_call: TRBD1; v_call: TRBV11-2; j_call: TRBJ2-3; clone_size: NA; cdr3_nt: TGTGCCAGCAGCTTAGCGGGACAGGGGGCGGGAGATACGCAGTATTTT; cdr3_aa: CASSLAGQGAGDTQYF
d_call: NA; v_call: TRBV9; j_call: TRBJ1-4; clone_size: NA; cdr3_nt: TGTGCCAGCAGCGAGAGCCCCGATGAAAAACTGTTTTTT; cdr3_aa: CASSESPDEKLFF
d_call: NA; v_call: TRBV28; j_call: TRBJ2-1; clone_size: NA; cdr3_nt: TGTGCCAGCAAGGACTTCTCCTACAATGAGCAGTTCTTC; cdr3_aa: CASKDFSYNEQFF
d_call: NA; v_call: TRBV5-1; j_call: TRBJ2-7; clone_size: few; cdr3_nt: TGCGCCAGCAGTTCGACACCTAGCTCCTACGAGCAGTACTTC; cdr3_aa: CASSSTPSSYEQYF
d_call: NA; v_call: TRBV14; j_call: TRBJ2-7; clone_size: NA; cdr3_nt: TGTGCCAGCAGCCCCTACACCGGGAGCTCCTACGAGCAGTACTTC; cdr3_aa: CASSPYTGSSYEQYF
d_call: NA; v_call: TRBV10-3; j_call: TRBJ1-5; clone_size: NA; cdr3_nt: TGTGCCACCAGACAGCCAGATCAGCCCCAGCATTTT; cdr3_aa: CATRQPDQPQHF
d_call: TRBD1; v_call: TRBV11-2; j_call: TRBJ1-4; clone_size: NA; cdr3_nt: TGTGCCAGCAGTATCAGGACAGGGGTTTTTGATCGGGAAAAACTGTTTTTT; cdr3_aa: CASSIRTGVFDREKLFF
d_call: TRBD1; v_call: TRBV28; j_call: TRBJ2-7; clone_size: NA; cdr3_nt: TGTGCCAGCGTCCGGGACAGACTCTACGAGCAGTACTTC; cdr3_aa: CASVRDRLYEQYF
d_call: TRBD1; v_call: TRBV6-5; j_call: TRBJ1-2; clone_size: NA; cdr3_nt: TGTGCCAGCACCGACGGGACAGGGGGAGTTGGCTACACCTTC; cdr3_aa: CASTDGTGGVGYTF
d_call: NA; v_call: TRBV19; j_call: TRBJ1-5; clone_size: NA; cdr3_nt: TGTGCCAGTAGTATTCAGCCGGCAGGGCGGAATCAGCCCCAGCATTTT; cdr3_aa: CASSIQPAGRNQPQHF
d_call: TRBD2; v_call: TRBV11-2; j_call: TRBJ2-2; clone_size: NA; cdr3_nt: TGTGCCAGCAGCCAGACTAGCGGGACCGAGAAGGTCACCGGGGAGCTGTTTTTT; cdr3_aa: CASSQTSGTEKVTGELFF
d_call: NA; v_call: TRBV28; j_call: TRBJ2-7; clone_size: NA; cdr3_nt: TGTGCCAGCAGTTTCGACGCAAGTTACGCGCAGTACTTC; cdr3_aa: CASSFDASYAQYF
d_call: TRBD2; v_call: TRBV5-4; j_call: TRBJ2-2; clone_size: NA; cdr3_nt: TGTGCCAGCAGCTTGAGGGCTAGCGGGAACACCGGGGAGCTGTTTTTT; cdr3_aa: CASSLRASGNTGELFF
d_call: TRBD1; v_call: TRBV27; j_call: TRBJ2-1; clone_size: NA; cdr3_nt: TGTGCCAGCAGTCCCAGAGTTCGGACAGGGAGAAACAATGAGCAGTTCTTC; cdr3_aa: CASSPRVRTGRNNEQFF
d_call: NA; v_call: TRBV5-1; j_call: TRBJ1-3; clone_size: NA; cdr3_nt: TGCGCCAGCAGCTCCCAAACAAGCTCTGGAAACACCATATATTTT; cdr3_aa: CASSSQTSSGNTIYF
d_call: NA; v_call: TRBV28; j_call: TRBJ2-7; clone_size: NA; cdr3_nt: TGTGCCAGCAGTTTAGGGGGAGGTGGTTCCTACGAGCAGTACTTC; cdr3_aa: CASSLGGGGSYEQYF